The 27 T cell receptor beta chains reported below all come from one sample, sequenced in a study of blood T cell repertoires in COVID-19. Data came from immunoSEQ multiplex PCR; TCRdb stores just in-frame clones and leaves some out. Of a few hundred thousand clones detected, more than 80% appear once; the ten largest clones hold about 1%. Material: PBMCs or T cells enriched from blood (not recorded which). These receptors all come from a man aged 18 to 29 who had recovered from COVID-19.

In DNA, the CDR3 is TGTGCCAGCAGCGTAGATCCATTCCGGGGGGAGCAGTACTTC. It specifies CASSVDPFRGEQYF. The rearrangement uses TRBV9 and TRBJ2-7, with a possible D match to TRBD2 (6 bases). V was shortened by 0 bases and J by 7 bases, with 14 bases between the two germline ends. Germline CDR1 SGDLS, CDR2 YYNGEE. The CDR3 has 14 residues.

V and J are TRBV2 and TRBJ1-4, with D perhaps TRBD1 (6 bases). V shed 8 bases and J shed 4 bases, with 11 bases lying between them. This CDR3 contains 13 residues. The germline gives CDR1 SNHLY, CDR2 FYNNEI. The CDR3 region has the DNA TGTGCCAGCCGGAGGGGGGGTAATGAAAAACTGTTTTTT. Its protein product is CASRRGGNEKLFF.

The chain is built from TRBV7-9 and TRBJ2-1, with 10 bases fitting TRBD1. Germline CDR1 is SEHNR and CDR2 is FQNEAQ (reference sequence). J gave up 7 bases and V 5 bases, and 8 bases lay outside the gene matches. This CDR3 comprises 15 residues. CDR3 sequence: CASSQGQGRSNEQFF. The DNA of the CDR3 is TGTGCCAGCAGCCAGGGACAGGGGAGGTCAAATGAGCAGTTCTTC.

This clone was found a few times. V gene TRBV2 combines with J gene TRBJ1-4; no firm D call. Germline V lookup: CDR1 SNHLY, CDR2 FYNNEI. The CDR3 runs 16 residues. The V end lost 7 bases, the J end lost 4 bases, and 19 bases lay between the germline ends. The CDR3 reads CASKSRHILINEKLFF. Written as DNA, the CDR3 is TGTGCCAGCAAAAGCAGACACATTCTTATTAATGAAAAACTGTTTTTT.

The V gene is TRBV28, the J gene TRBJ1-4; a possible D gene is TRBD1 (6 bases). V was clipped by 7 bases and J by 7 bases, with 16 bases between them. In germline, CDR1 is MDHEN, CDR2 SYDVKM. This CDR3 spans 14 amino acids. CDR3 protein: CASTLGAGAEKLFF. Here the CDR3 DNA reads TGTGCCAGCACCCTAGGGGCAGGGGCTGAAAAACTGTTTTTT. The whole variable domain, remainder taken from reference TRBV28 and TRBJ1-4, is DVKVTQSSRYLVKRTGEKVFLECVQDMDHENMFWYRQDPGLGLRLIYFSYDVKMKEKGDIPEGYSVSREKKERFSLILESASTNQTSMYLCASTLGAGAEKLFFGSGTQLSVL.

The V gene is TRBV27, the J gene TRBJ1-1; the D is unclear. Germline assignment: CDR1 MNHEY and CDR2 SMNVEV (reference sequence). V lost 6 bases and J 1 base, leaving 12 bases between the germline ends. The CDR3 covers 14 residues. The CDR3 here is CASRPGRGNTEAFF. The CDR3 nucleotides are TGTGCCAGCAGGCCCGGACGGGGGAACACTGAAGCTTTCTTT.

This chain links TRBV5-6 with TRBJ1-1; no clear D gene. Germline assignment: CDR1 SGHDT and CDR2 YYEEEE. This CDR3 spans 14 amino acids. Trimming removed 0 bases from V and 0 bases from J, with 6 bases in between. The CDR3 region has the DNA TGTGCCAGCAGCTTGGGAGGGTTGAACACTGAAGCTTTCTTT. Its protein is CASSLGGLNTEAFF.

The chain is built from TRBV5-4 and TRBJ2-5; D remains ambiguous. Germline V CDR1 and CDR2: SGHNT, YYREEE (reference sequence). Trimming removed 4 bases from V and 5 bases from J, with 15 bases in between. The length of the CDR3 is 14 residues. CDR3 residues: CASSSPRLGETQYF. The CDR3 nucleotides are TGTGCCAGCAGCAGCCCCCGTCTCGGGGAGACCCAGTACTTC.

This chain's CDR3 is CASSSLADQETQYF. The CDR3 nucleotides read TGCGCCAGCAGCTCCCTCGCGGACCAAGAGACCCAGTACTTC. This chain joins TRBV5-1 and TRBJ2-5, with unresolved D. Germline V gene lookup returns CDR1 SGHRS and CDR2 YFSETQ. Trimming pared 3 bases from V and 0 bases from J, leaving 9 bases between. This CDR3 is 14 amino acids long.

The genes are TRBV29-1 and TRBJ2-1; D uncertain. V was trimmed by 4 bases and J by 5 bases, leaving 15 bases between them. The CDR3 sequence is 14 residues long. Per germline, CDR1 SQVTM and CDR2 ANQGSEA. The DNA of the CDR3 is TGCAGCGTTGCCCCTCCCCCAGCGAACAATGAGCAGTTCTTC. Amino acids: CSVAPPPANNEQFF.

The V call is TRBV27, the J call TRBJ2-3; 7 nucleotides agree with TRBD1. V lost 2 bases and J lost 0; bases outside the gene matches: 2. CDR1 is MNHEY and CDR2 is SMNVEV in the germline V gene (reference sequence). CDR3 length equals 15 residues. CDR3 residues: CASSLEGASTDTQYF. The CDR3 nucleotides read TGTGCCAGCAGTTTAGAGGGGGCTAGCACAGATACGCAGTATTTT.

V and J are TRBV6-5 and TRBJ1-5, with 7 bases matching TRBD1. CDR1 MNHEY and CDR2 SVGAGI come from the germline V gene. V shed 6 bases and J 4 bases; nucleotides not matched to a gene: 9. This CDR3 comprises 15 residues. CDR3 loop: CASSKDRDPNQPQHF. The CDR3 DNA follows: TGTGCCAGCAGCAAAGACAGGGACCCAAATCAGCCCCAGCATTTT.

The chain couples TRBV5-1 to TRBJ2-7, with 9 bases matching TRBD1. In germline, CDR1 is SGHRS, CDR2 YFSETQ. Trimming removed 0 bases from V and 6 bases from J; junction bases left unmatched: 7. The CDR3 covers 15 residues. The CDR3 DNA sequence: TGCGCCAGCAGCTTGGCTCCGGGACAGGGTCGCGAGCAGTACTTC. Protein product: CASSLAPGQGREQYF. The full variable domain, completed using reference TRBV5-1 and TRBJ2-7, is KAGVTQTPRYLIKTRGQQVTLSCSPISGHRSVSWYQQTPGQGLQFLFEYFSETQRNKGNFPGRFSGRQFSNSRSEMNVSTLELGDSALYLCASSLAPGQGREQYFGPGTRLTVT.

This clone came up once. The genes are TRBV28 and TRBJ1-1; D gene unclear. Trimming stripped 5 bases from V and 1 base from J, with 14 bases between. The CDR3 contains 15 residues. Germline V gene lookup returns CDR1 MDHEN and CDR2 SYDVKM. The CDR3 nucleotides are TGTGCCAGCAGTGGACCCTTCGGAGGGAACACTGAAGCTTTCTTT. Its translation: CASSGPFGGNTEAFF.

CDR3 DNA sequence: TGTGCCTGGGCAACCGGGACAGGGGTTGACGAGCAGTACTTC. This sequence encodes CAWATGTGVDEQYF. This chain uses TRBV30 with TRBJ2-7, with 10 bases identical to TRBD1. Germline V gives CDR1 GTSNPN, CDR2 SVGIG (reference sequence). The CDR3 runs to 14 residues. Unmatched junction bases numbered 9, after V lost 5 bases and J lost 5 bases.

The chain joins TRBV7-3 to TRBJ2-1; the D is unclear. This CDR3 contains 15 residues. Germline V gene lookup returns CDR1 SGHTA and CDR2 FQGTGA. The V and J ends lost 3 bases and 5 bases respectively, with 14 bases between them. CDR3 bases: TGTGCCAGCAGCTTGAGGTTTACGGCAGACAATGAGCAGTTCTTC. Amino acids: CASSLRFTADNEQFF.

The rearrangement links TRBV6-1 to TRBJ1-5, with TRBD1 matching over 8 bases. Germline CDR1 and CDR2: MNHNS and SASEGT. V was clipped by 2 bases and J by 6 bases; unmatched bases: 6. This CDR3 has 15 residues. The CDR3 DNA is TGTGCCAGCAGTGAATGGGCAGGGGGCGGTCAGCCCCAGCATTTT. Amino acids: CASSEWAGGGQPQHF.

The gene calls are TRBV20-1 and TRBJ1-1; tentatively, D is TRBD1 (5 bases). Trimming shortened V by 5 bases and J by 1 base, and 5 bases separated the two germline ends. This CDR3 region has 11 residues. Germline V gene sequence: CDR1 DFQATT, CDR2 SNEGSKA (reference sequence). DNA for the CDR3: TGCAGTGCTGGACAGAACACTGAAGCTTTCTTT. It specifies CSAGQNTEAFF.

The rearrangement uses TRBV11-3 and TRBJ2-2, with D perhaps matching TRBD2 (6 bases). Germline assignment: CDR1 SGHNT and CDR2 YENEEA. The V gene lost 0 bases and the J gene lost 5 bases, with 34 bases spanning the gap. This CDR3 spans 23 amino acids. CDR3 in amino acids: CASSLEARRGGLLTARKTGELFF. Written as DNA, the CDR3 is TGTGCCAGCAGCTTAGAGGCCAGGAGGGGCGGACTCTTAACGGCTCGGAAAACCGGGGAGCTGTTTTTT.

As DNA, the CDR3 is TGCGCCAGCAGCCTCAGGGGGCGGGAGAACACCGGGGAGCTGTTTTTT. It encodes CASSLRGRENTGELFF. This chain joins TRBV4-3 and TRBJ2-2; 8 nucleotides match TRBD1. Germline assignment: CDR1 LGHNA and CDR2 YSLEER. The V segment lost 4 bases and the J segment 1 base; nucleotides outside the gene matches: 5. This CDR3 comprises 16 residues.

The chain combines TRBV11-2 with TRBJ1-6; TRBD1 aligns across 7 bases. CDR3 length: 13 amino acids. Germline V gene sequence: CDR1 SGHAT, CDR2 FQNNGV. Unmatched junction bases numbered 7, after V lost 10 bases and J lost 7 bases. This CDR3 reads CAIGGQENSPLHF. The CDR3 nucleotides read TGTGCCATCGGAGGACAGGAGAATTCACCCCTCCACTTT.

V is TRBV10-3 and J is TRBJ1-1, with D hard to call. This CDR3 is built from 13 residues. CDR1 is ENHRY, CDR2 SYGVKD, per germline. With 4 bases removed from V and 2 bases from J, the gap between germline ends came to 8 bases. In nucleotides, the CDR3 is TGTGCCATCAGTGGAGCCCCCAACACTGAAGCTTTCTTT. As protein: CAISGAPNTEAFF.

This rearrangement joins TRBV5-1 to TRBJ2-2; D is uncertain. The CDR3 is 16 amino acids. Germline-derived CDR1 and CDR2 are SGHRS and YFSETQ. V gave up 4 bases and J gave up 6 bases, with 19 bases separating them. CDR3 residues: CASSPGLSDPPGELFF. Written as DNA, the CDR3 is TGCGCCAGCAGCCCCGGGTTGTCTGACCCACCCGGGGAGCTGTTTTTT.

The chain carries TRBV30 and TRBJ2-2; D perhaps matches TRBD2 (5 bases). This CDR3 contains 13 residues. Trimming took off 5 bases at V and 8 bases at J, with 15 bases between the two ends. Germline V lookup: CDR1 GTSNPN, CDR2 SVGIG (reference sequence). The chain's CDR3 is CAWGRLNQGELFF. In DNA, the CDR3 is TGTGCCTGGGGTAGACTAAACCAAGGGGAGCTGTTTTTT.

This chain connects TRBV30 to TRBJ1-6, with D perhaps matching TRBD1 (6 bases). Germline V gene sequence: CDR1 GTSNPN, CDR2 SVGIG (reference sequence). V was shortened by 2 bases and J by 9 bases, with 17 bases between the two germline ends. The CDR3 runs to 15 residues. This CDR3 reads CAWSPQGRMGSPLHF. The DNA for the CDR3 is TGTGCCTGGAGTCCACAGGGCAGGATGGGTTCACCCCTCCACTTT.

The chain has TRBV6-4 and TRBJ2-7; TRBD1 agrees at 8 bases. Germline CDR1 is MRHNA and CDR2 is SNTAGT. The CDR3 is made up of 14 amino acids. The V segment lost 5 bases and the J segment 3 bases; nucleotides outside the gene matches: 6. The CDR3, as DNA: TGTGCCAGCAGTCCGGGACAGGAGGACTACGAGCAGTACTTC. Translating it yields CASSPGQEDYEQYF.

The chain's CDR3 is CASSQDSRVGTEAFF. DNA for the CDR3: TGCGCCAGCAGCCAAGATTCCAGGGTAGGTACGGAAGCTTTCTTT. V is TRBV4-1 and J is TRBJ1-1; possible D gene TRBD1, 5 bases. CDR1 is MGHRA, CDR2 YSYEKL, per germline. The length of the CDR3 is 15 residues. Trimming shortened V by 0 bases and J by 8 bases, and 16 bases separated the two germline ends.